The rows below give T cell receptor beta chains drawn from one sample of a study of CD4+ T cells in melanoma. TCRdb's table, derived via immunoSEQ multiplex PCR, lists solely in-frame clones and lacks some. The repertoire holds fewer than 11,000 clones, with roughly 65% as singletons. Sequenced material: cells from a culture (not recorded whether cultured in vitro). The receptors come from a human donor with melanoma. CDR3s include the opening cysteine and the closing phenylalanine or tryptophan. D genes are given only for firm matches. The size of a clone is reported for some rows only, either as once, few or many, or as a class for expanded clones.

cdr3_aa: CASSPQGGYNEKLFF
cdr3_nt: TGTGCCAGCAGCCCGCAAGGGGGATATAATGAAAAACTGTTTTTT
v_call: TRBV7-9
d_call: .
j_call: TRBJ1-4
clone_size: .

cdr3_aa: CASSPTVSYEQYF
cdr3_nt: TGTGCCAGCTCACCCACCGTCTCCTACGAGCAGTACTTC
v_call: TRBV18
d_call: .
j_call: TRBJ2-7
clone_size: .

cdr3_aa: CASRNRDGAEAFF
cdr3_nt: TGCGCCAGCAGGAACAGGGATGGGGCTGAAGCTTTCTTT
v_call: TRBV10-2
d_call: .
j_call: TRBJ1-1
clone_size: few

cdr3_aa: CASSEWSPGNTIYF
cdr3_nt: TGTGCCAGCAGTGAATGGTCGCCGGGAAACACCATATATTTT
v_call: TRBV6-1
d_call: .
j_call: TRBJ1-3
clone_size: .

cdr3_aa: CAWMVRTDTQYF
cdr3_nt: TGTGCCTGGATGGTCAGGACAGATACGCAGTATTTT
v_call: TRBV30
d_call: .
j_call: TRBJ2-3
clone_size: .

cdr3_aa: CASSQRSGLSTDTQYF
cdr3_nt: TGCGCCAGCAGCCAGCGTAGCGGGTTGAGCACAGATACGCAGTATTTT
v_call: TRBV5-1
d_call: TRBD2
j_call: TRBJ2-3
clone_size: .

cdr3_aa: CASSLDRGSYNEQFF
cdr3_nt: TGTGCCAGCAGCTTAGATCGGGGGTCCTACAATGAGCAGTTCTTC
v_call: TRBV11-2
d_call: .
j_call: TRBJ2-1
clone_size: .

cdr3_aa: CASTGQIGYGYTF
cdr3_nt: TGTGCCAGCACGGGACAAATCGGCTATGGCTACACCTTC
v_call: TRBV6-1
d_call: .
j_call: TRBJ1-2
clone_size: .

cdr3_aa: CASSIDLDRGADTQYF
cdr3_nt: TGTGCCAGTAGTATAGATCTGGACAGGGGGGCAGATACGCAGTATTTT
v_call: TRBV19
d_call: TRBD1
j_call: TRBJ2-3
clone_size: .

cdr3_aa: CASSLETRTQYF
cdr3_nt: TGTGCCAGCAGCTTGGAGACTAGGACCCAGTACTTC
v_call: TRBV5-4
d_call: .
j_call: TRBJ2-5
clone_size: .

cdr3_aa: CASSLRGGARGDRNGYTF
cdr3_nt: TGCGCCAGCAGCTTGAGGGGGGGCGCCCGCGGAGATCGTAATGGCTACACCTTC
v_call: TRBV5-1
d_call: .
j_call: TRBJ1-2
clone_size: .

cdr3_aa: CASSPGTVRSTDTQYF
cdr3_nt: TGTGCCAGCAGCCCGGGGACGGTCAGGTCAACAGATACGCAGTATTTT
v_call: TRBV7-3
d_call: .
j_call: TRBJ2-3
clone_size: .

cdr3_aa: CASSQAYRVVDEQYF
cdr3_nt: TGTGCCAGCAGCCAAGCGTACAGGGTGGTTGACGAGCAGTACTTC
v_call: TRBV14
d_call: .
j_call: TRBJ2-7
clone_size: .

cdr3_aa: CAIRERDGTEAFF
cdr3_nt: TGTGCCATCAGGGAGAGGGATGGAACTGAAGCTTTCTTT
v_call: TRBV10-3
d_call: .
j_call: TRBJ1-1
clone_size: .

cdr3_aa: CASRARAYNEQFF
cdr3_nt: TGTGCCAGCAGGGCCAGAGCCTACAATGAGCAGTTCTTC
v_call: TRBV6-5
d_call: .
j_call: TRBJ2-1
clone_size: .

cdr3_aa: CASSLESSSYNEQFF
cdr3_nt: TGTGCCAGCAGCTTAGAGTCCAGTTCCTACAATGAGCAGTTCTTC
v_call: TRBV11-2
d_call: .
j_call: TRBJ2-1
clone_size: few

cdr3_aa: CASSSSEETQYF
cdr3_nt: TGCGCCAGCAGCTCCTCGGAGGAGACCCAGTACTTC
v_call: TRBV5-1
d_call: .
j_call: TRBJ2-5
clone_size: .

cdr3_aa: CASSLVSTGELFF
cdr3_nt: TGTGCCAGCAGCTTAGTCAGCACCGGGGAGCTGTTTTTT
v_call: TRBV7-3
d_call: .
j_call: TRBJ2-2
clone_size: few

cdr3_aa: CATAAHSPLHF
cdr3_nt: TGTGCCACGGCGGCGCATTCACCCCTCCACTTT
v_call: TRBV6-5
d_call: .
j_call: TRBJ1-6
clone_size: once

cdr3_aa: CAISEGPPYEQYF
cdr3_nt: TGTGCCATCAGTGAAGGTCCTCCCTACGAGCAGTACTTC
v_call: TRBV10-3
d_call: .
j_call: TRBJ2-7
clone_size: .

cdr3_aa: CASSFGAGGQNEQFF
cdr3_nt: TGTGCCAGCAGCTTCGGAGCGGGGGGGCAGAATGAGCAGTTCTTC
v_call: TRBV7-9
d_call: TRBD2
j_call: TRBJ2-1
clone_size: .

cdr3_aa: CASSQVGKSGANVLTF
cdr3_nt: TGCGCCAGCAGCCAAGTCGGGAAGTCTGGGGCCAACGTCCTGACTTTC
v_call: TRBV4-1
d_call: .
j_call: TRBJ2-6
clone_size: .

cdr3_aa: CASSLLPGHRLENQPQHF
cdr3_nt: TGTGCCAGCAGCTTACTACCGGGACACAGACTTGAAAATCAGCCCCAGCATTTT
v_call: TRBV7-6
d_call: .
j_call: TRBJ1-5
clone_size: .

cdr3_aa: CASSVTGGGQPQHF
cdr3_nt: TGTGCCAGTAGTGTGACAGGGGGAGGTCAGCCCCAGCATTTT
v_call: TRBV19
d_call: TRBD1
j_call: TRBJ1-5
clone_size: few

cdr3_aa: CASRGAVVDEQFF
cdr3_nt: TGTGCCAGCAGAGGGGCCGTCGTCGATGAGCAGTTCTTC
v_call: TRBV2
d_call: .
j_call: TRBJ2-1
clone_size: few

cdr3_aa: CASSLGSMDSTDTQYF
cdr3_nt: TGTGCCAGCAGCTTAGGCTCAATGGACTCCACAGATACGCAGTATTTT
v_call: TRBV7-9
d_call: .
j_call: TRBJ2-3
clone_size: .

cdr3_aa: CASSANPAFSTDTQYF
cdr3_nt: TGTGCCAGCAGCGCCAACCCGGCGTTTAGCACAGATACGCAGTATTTT
v_call: TRBV9
d_call: .
j_call: TRBJ2-3
clone_size: .

cdr3_aa: CASSLSRSSTDTQYF
cdr3_nt: TGTGCCAGCAGCTTGTCGCGGTCTAGCACAGATACGCAGTATTTT
v_call: TRBV7-2
d_call: .
j_call: TRBJ2-3
clone_size: .